Sequencing of this T cell receptor (beta chain) was carried out in a study of CD8 T cells in Susac syndrome. An amount of RNA that ranged from about 0.45 to 1 ug was reverse transcribed with random hexamers. TCRdb recomputed calls from the immunoSEQ multiplex PCR reads with MiXCR, one row per CDR3 protein. The sample carries about 210,000 distinct CDR3 sequences, 95% recorded once. The CDR3 contains 13 residues. Germline-derived CDR1 and CDR2 are SGHTA and FQGTGA. Trimming cost V 5 bases and J 4 bases, with 9 bases left between them. Both CD4+ and CD8+ T cells were negatively isolated, and TEMRA cells underwent FACS enrichment.

The source of this sequence is a human donor with multiple sclerosis. Sequenced sample: CD4+ T cells from PBMCs. The V call is TRBV7-3, the J call TRBJ1-3; D gene ambiguous. Here the CDR3 reads CASSPNRGNTIYF. The CDR3 nucleotides are TGTGCCAGCAGCCCGAACCGAGGAAACACCATATATTTT.